This T cell receptor beta chain was identified during a study of T-cell memory formation after mild COVID-19. Study information: Largely, TCR clusters stayed within a single donor. Regarding the study as a whole: Mainly in CM and EM were contracting CD4+ clones; CD8+ were in EMRA.

TCRdb reprocessed the 5' RACE reads with MiXCR, giving one entry per CDR3 protein. The table shows hundreds of thousands of distinct CDR3 sequences, with 23% occurring only once. Germline loops: CDR1 SGHTA, CDR2 FQGTGA. This CDR3 spans 16 amino acids. The V and J ends lost 2 bases and 7 bases, in that order; junction bases with no gene match: 8. As regards this clonotype: As yet, its antigen is unknown.

This chain connects TRBV7-3 to TRBJ2-1; TRBD2 agrees at 10 bases. This clonotype was obtained from an adult woman who had mild COVID-19 (a few samples of this study predate the infection). Cell type and time point are not known. The sample consisted of PBMCs or a T cell subset sorted from them (not recorded which). The CDR3 region is CASSLFTSGIGNEQFF. The CDR3, as DNA: TGTGCCAGCAGCTTATTTACTAGCGGGATAGGTAATGAGCAGTTCTTC.